The 25 T cell receptor beta chains below were found in one sample sequenced in a study of cytomegalovirus exposure and HLA in healthy donors. Generated by immunoSEQ multiplex PCR, the TCRdb table keeps only in-frame clones and is missing some. The data hold under 200,000 clones, with about 95% observed a single time. Material for sequencing was PBMCs. The origin of the receptors is a young woman in good health and CMV-seronegative.

This chain links TRBV5-5 with TRBJ2-7; D is undetermined. Germline V gene sequence: CDR1 SGHKS, CDR2 YYEKEE (reference sequence). Between the trimmed V and J ends, which lost 5 bases and 0 bases, there was a span of 9 bases. There are 13 residues in the CDR3. This CDR3 is CASSTDNSYEQYF. The CDR3, as DNA: TGTGCCAGCAGTACCGACAACTCCTACGAGCAGTACTTC. Supplemented by reference TRBV5-5 and TRBJ2-7, the full variable domain reads DAGVTQSPTHLIKTRGQQVTLRCSPISGHKSVSWYQQVLGQGPQFIFQYYEKEERGRGNFPDRFSARQFPNYSSELNVNALLLGDSALYLCASSTDNSYEQYFGPGTRLTVT.

Remarks on this clone: A read error may produce the germline difference seen at one junction end. The chain couples TRBV7-7 to TRBJ2-1, with D possibly TRBD2 on 6 matching bases. Germline-derived CDR1 and CDR2 are SSHAT and FNYEAQ (reference sequence). This CDR3 contains 15 residues. In DNA form, the CDR3 reads TGTGCTAGCAGCTCCTCTAGCGCAGCCTACAATGAGCAGTTCTTC. This sequence encodes CASSSSSAAYNEQFF.

V usage is TRBV9 and J usage is TRBJ2-1; possible D gene TRBD2, 5 bases. Germline-derived CDR1 and CDR2 are SGDLS and YYNGEE. Trimming removed 0 bases from V and 8 bases from J, with 12 bases in between. The CDR3 is 14 residues long. CDR3 residues: CASSVERRVDEQFF. CDR3 sequence (DNA): TGTGCCAGCAGCGTAGAACGGCGGGTGGATGAGCAGTTCTTC.

The rearrangement joins TRBV30 to TRBJ1-2; 8 bases are shared with TRBD1. V lost 1 base to trimming and J lost 2 bases; unmatched junction nucleotides: 0. The CDR3 sequence is 13 residues long. Germline CDR1 reads GTSNPN; CDR2 reads SVGIG (reference sequence). The DNA for the CDR3 is TGTGCCTGGAGTGGGACAGGGAACTATGGCTACACCTTC. Its protein product is CAWSGTGNYGYTF. Supplemented by reference TRBV30 and TRBJ1-2, the full variable domain reads SQTIHQWPATLVQPVGSPLSLECTVEGTSNPNLYWYRQAAGRGLQLLFYSVGIGQISSEVPQNLSASRPQDRQFILSSKKLLLSDSGFYLCAWSGTGNYGYTFGSGTRLTVV.

V is TRBV30 and J is TRBJ2-5, with a possible D match to TRBD1 (5 bases). The DNA end is a closer match to TRBJ2-7, so the J assignment may be wrong. This CDR3 has 17 amino acids. The germline CDR1 and CDR2 sequences are GTSNPN and SVGIG (reference sequence). The CDR3 spells CAWSEGVPAWAPYEQYF. CDR3 nucleotide sequence: TGTGCCTGGAGTGAAGGGGTCCCAGCTTGGGCTCCCTACGAGCAGTACTTC.

The chain joins TRBV5-1 to TRBJ2-3; tentative D call: TRBD1 (6 bases). V dropped 0 bases and J dropped 5 bases, with 19 bases sitting between them. This CDR3 region has 17 residues. Germline V gene lookup returns CDR1 SGHRS and CDR2 YFSETQ. The CDR3 is CASSLEAQRGMGDTQYF. DNA of the CDR3: TGCGCCAGCAGCTTGGAGGCCCAGAGGGGGATGGGAGATACGCAGTATTTT.

The V call is TRBV9, the J call TRBJ2-5, with D hard to call. CDR3 length: 15 amino acids. The germline V gene has CDR1 SGDLS and CDR2 YYNGEE. Trimming removed 4 bases at V and 1 base at J, with 14 bases between. The CDR3 nucleotides are TGTGCCAGCAGCCCTCACCGCCAGGCCCAAGAGACCCAGTACTTC. It specifies CASSPHRQAQETQYF.

The chain carries TRBV27 and TRBJ1-2; a weak D match, TRBD1 (5 bases). The V end lost 1 base, the J end lost 8 bases, and 23 bases lay between the germline ends. Per germline, CDR1 MNHEY and CDR2 SMNVEV (reference sequence). This CDR3 has 17 residues. CDR3 bases: TGTGCCAGCAGTTTATTATCTTCGGCGGGGGATTCGCGGGGCTACACCTTC. The encoded protein is CASSLLSSAGDSRGYTF.

In the case of this clone: The sample carries other DNA sequences with the same CDR3. The chain has TRBV5-1 and TRBJ1-4, with 7 bases aligning to TRBD1. This CDR3 has 14 amino acids. Germline V gene data show CDR1 as SGHRS and CDR2 as YFSETQ. V gave up 0 bases and J gave up 8 bases; unmatched junction bases: 4. The CDR3 reads CASSLGQGVEKLFF. CDR3 in DNA: TGCGCCAGCAGCTTGGGACAGGGTGTGGAAAAACTGTTTTTT.

The gene calls are TRBV6-5 and TRBJ2-3; tentative D call: TRBD2 (7 bases). V dropped 4 bases and J dropped 7 bases, with 18 bases sitting between them. Germline V gives CDR1 MNHEY, CDR2 SVGAGI. The CDR3 is made up of 15 amino acids. Here the CDR3 DNA reads TGTGCCAGCAGTTCGGGGGCTGCGGGGGAATATACGCAGTATTTT. It specifies CASSSGAAGEYTQYF.

The chain employs TRBV14 and TRBJ2-7, with TRBD1 identical over 9 bases. CDR3 size: 14 residues. The germline V gene encodes CDR1 SGHDN and CDR2 FVKESK. V gave up 5 bases and J gave up 6 bases; unmatched junction bases: 8. Written as DNA, the CDR3 is TGTGCCAGCAGCATAACCGGGACAGGGCCCGAGCAGTACTTC. Translation gives CASSITGTGPEQYF.

This chain connects TRBV20-1 to TRBJ1-2; D may be TRBD1 (6 bases). There are 11 residues in the CDR3. Germline V gives CDR1 DFQATT, CDR2 SNEGSKA (reference sequence). The CDR3 sequence: CRTTGSDGYTF. The CDR3 DNA is TGCCGGACGACAGGTTCCGATGGCTACACCTTC.

V and J are TRBV6-5 and TRBJ1-3, with D hard to call. Trimming took 4 bases from V and 3 from J, leaving 10 bases between them. The CDR3 covers 14 residues. Germline CDR1 and CDR2: MNHEY and SVGAGI. CDR3 loop: CASSFDAYGNTIYF. The CDR3 DNA sequence: TGTGCCAGCAGTTTTGATGCGTATGGAAACACCATATATTTT.

The rearrangement uses TRBV9 and TRBJ2-1; 12 bases align to TRBD2. CDR1 is SGDLS and CDR2 is YYNGEE in the germline V gene. V lost 3 bases and J lost 8; bases outside the gene matches: 6. This CDR3 comprises 15 residues. The CDR3 protein is CASSGTSGGLHEQFF. The CDR3 coding sequence is TGTGCCAGCAGCGGTACTAGCGGGGGGCTACATGAGCAGTTCTTC.

This clone showed up just once. CDR3 region: CASSDQGYSPLHF. The CDR3 DNA is TGTGCCAGCAGTGACCAGGGGTATTCACCCCTCCACTTT. The chain combines TRBV6-1 with TRBJ1-6; the D gene is possibly TRBD1 (6 bases). V was clipped by 3 bases and J by 8 bases, with 8 bases between them. Germline loops: CDR1 MNHNS, CDR2 SASEGT. The CDR3 runs 13 residues.

The rearrangement joins TRBV6-5 to TRBJ2-7; possibly TRBD1 for D (6 bases). The germline V gene has CDR1 MNHEY and CDR2 SVGAGI. This CDR3 has 14 residues. V was pared by 2 bases and J by 5 bases, with 13 bases between. CDR3: CASSYGGRPNEQYF. CDR3 bases: TGTGCCAGCAGTTACGGGGGCAGACCCAACGAGCAGTACTTC.

This clone was seen only once. The chain recombines TRBV29-1 with TRBJ1-1; TRBD1 might be the D (6 bases). The V end lost 4 bases, the J end lost 1 base, and 13 bases lay between the germline ends. Germline values: CDR1 SQVTM, CDR2 ANQGSEA. This CDR3 is built from 14 residues. The CDR3 loop reads CSVGPRTANTEAFF. The CDR3 DNA reads TGCAGCGTTGGTCCCAGGACAGCGAACACTGAAGCTTTCTTT.

The chain carries TRBV7-2 and TRBJ1-1; no firm D call. Per germline, CDR1 SGHTA and CDR2 FQGNSA. The V gene lost 1 base and the J gene lost 0 bases, with 9 bases spanning the gap. The CDR3 covers 15 residues. CDR3 residues: CASSLGVGVNTEAFF. CDR3 coding DNA: TGTGCCAGCAGCTTAGGAGTGGGAGTGAACACTGAAGCTTTCTTT. Full variable domain (outside the CDR3, taken from reference TRBV7-2 and TRBJ1-1): GAGVSQSPSNKVTEKGKDVELRCDPISGHTALYWYRQSLGQGLEFLIYFQGNSAPDKSGLPSDRFSAERTGGSVSTLTIQRTQQEDSAVYLCASSLGVGVNTEAFFGQGTRLTVV.

The rearrangement joins TRBV7-3 to TRBJ2-5; 10 positions agree with TRBD2. The CDR3 is made up of 15 amino acids. The junction had 3 bases not matched to a gene; V was cut back by 1 base and J by 4 bases. Germline V gene lookup returns CDR1 SGHTA and CDR2 FQGTGA. The CDR3 loop reads CASSLKASGGETQYF. The CDR3 DNA is TGTGCCAGCAGCTTAAAGGCTAGCGGGGGAGAGACCCAGTACTTC.

The rearrangement uses TRBV5-1 and TRBJ1-1; D is undetermined. Germline CDR1 and CDR2: SGHRS and YFSETQ. With 2 bases removed from V and 3 bases from J, the gap between germline ends came to 11 bases. The CDR3 is 14 amino acids. The CDR3 spells CASSLFRSDTEAFF. CDR3 in DNA: TGCGCCAGCAGCTTATTCCGGTCCGACACTGAAGCTTTCTTT.

The J gene is TRBJ2-5, the V gene TRBV27; 9 bases are a match to TRBD1. The CDR3 sequence is 15 residues long. V shed 6 bases and J 4 bases; nucleotides not matched to a gene: 9. The germline V gene encodes CDR1 MNHEY and CDR2 SMNVEV (reference sequence). CDR3 region: CASSSWGQGSETQYF. The CDR3 coding sequence is TGTGCCAGCAGCAGTTGGGGACAGGGTTCAGAGACCCAGTACTTC.

The rearrangement links TRBV27 to TRBJ2-3; D gene unclear. This CDR3 spans 14 amino acids. Germline assignment: CDR1 MNHEY and CDR2 SMNVEV (reference sequence). The V and J ends lost 2 bases and 6 bases respectively, with 12 bases between them. CDR3 protein: CASSLQASWDTQYF. The CDR3 nucleotides are TGTGCCAGCAGTTTACAGGCCTCGTGGGATACGCAGTATTTT.

This CDR3 is CASSESLYEQYF. DNA for the CDR3: TGTGCCAGCAGTGAGTCTCTCTACGAGCAGTACTTC. This chain joins TRBV2 and TRBJ2-7; D gene uncertain. The CDR3 consists of 12 residues. The germline V and J ends were trimmed by 3 bases and 3 bases, with 6 bases remaining between them. From germline, CDR1 is SNHLY and CDR2 FYNNEI.

The chain is built from TRBV10-3 and TRBJ2-7; D unclear. Trimming removed 0 bases from V and 4 bases from J, with 13 bases in between. The germline CDR1 and CDR2 sequences are ENHRY and SYGVKD. CDR3 length: 15 amino acids. The CDR3 reads CAISESKTTYYEQYF. The CDR3 DNA reads TGTGCCATCAGTGAGTCTAAGACGACTTATTACGAGCAGTACTTC.

The chain is built from TRBV27 and TRBJ1-5; D unclear. Per the germline V gene, CDR1 is MNHEY and CDR2 is SMNVEV (reference sequence). V lost 0 bases, J lost 0 bases, and 6 bases lay in between. The CDR3 consists of 15 residues. CDR3 loop: CASSLSYSSNQPQHF. As DNA, the CDR3 is TGTGCCAGCAGTTTATCGTACAGTAGCAATCAGCCCCAGCATTTT.